This TCR beta chain was obtained from a study of beta chain features in type 1 diabetes. About the study: The study found patients and healthy donors alike in age, gender and cell yields.

This clone was detected a few times. Its cognate antigen is unknown. The authors sorted CD4+ naive, central memory, regulatory and stem cell-like memory cells via CD45RO/CCR7/CD25/CD127/CD95/CD27. Study-wide points: Researchers cautioned that cDNA sequencing could over-represent cells with high TCR expression. In all four CD4+ subsets, TCRB CDR3 length was significantly, moderately reduced in type 1 diabetes.

Since all of the isolated RNA was reverse transcribed, expressed TCRB transcripts were what got sequenced. This table comes from immunoSEQ multiplex PCR, and its TCRdb copy is limited to in-frame clones, with some not included. The profile shows roughly 700,000 clones, under 15% of them singletons. The germline CDR1 and CDR2 sequences are SGDLS and YYNGEE. The V gene end was trimmed by 5 bases and the J gene end by 0 bases; junction bases not matched to a gene: 11. CDR3 length: 17 residues. The source material was naive CD4+ T cells from blood. The receptor was derived from a man younger than 30 with type 1 diabetes. V gene TRBV9 combines with J gene TRBJ2-1; 7 nucleotides align to TRBD2. CDR3 residues: CASSSRASGSSYNEQFF. The CDR3 region has the DNA TGTGCCAGCAGTTCAAGGGCTAGCGGTAGCTCCTACAATGAGCAGTTCTTC.